This T cell receptor beta chain derives from a study of shared clonotypes between healthy human individuals. The CDR3 loop spans 14 amino acids. Trimming took 5 bases from V and 4 from J; bases not matched to a gene: 8. Germline lookup yields CDR1 SGHRS and CDR2 YFSETQ. The authors split each subset's genomic DNA evenly across several immunoSEQ plates. The method was immunoSEQ multiplex PCR; TCRdb's version includes in-frame clones alone and lacks a portion of them. This sample has 550,000 to 850,000 clones, with 72% found just once. This receptor was taken from a woman aged 25 to 39 in good health. The sample consisted of memory CD4+ T cells sorted from blood. The subset: CD45RA-negative fraction. The rearrangement joins TRBV5-1 to TRBJ1-1; TRBD1 matches at 7 bases. For the CDR3, the DNA is TGCGCCAGCAGTCGGGACAGCTCCTCCACTGAAGCTTTCTTT. Encoded protein: CASSRDSSSTEAFF.